The 25 T cell receptor beta chains below all came from one sample that was sequenced in a study of a mutant IDH1 vaccine in newly diagnosed glioma. Antigen specificity for these receptors is unknown. The assay was immunoSEQ multiplex PCR, and TCRdb's table has in-frame clones only and misses some. The repertoire includes more than 35,000 clones, 81% of them detected once, and around 5% sits in the top ten. Indicated time point: week 35, safety follow-up. In the vaccine, a single dose held 300 ug of the mutant IDH1 20-mer peptide, along with topical imiquimod. The source material was PBMCs, sampled from a glioma patient whose treatment included an IDH1 peptide vaccine. All receptors come from a middle-aged woman with glioma. Some clones in this sample may be carry-over from other donors' samples.

This clone came up once. This chain uses TRBV5-1 with TRBJ2-1; D ambiguous. This CDR3 is 15 amino acids long. Trimming removed 0 bases from V and 7 bases from J, with 14 bases in between. Germline V lookup: CDR1 SGHRS, CDR2 YFSETQ. The CDR3 spells CASSLEGSPENEQFF. CDR3 bases: TGCGCCAGCAGCTTGGAGGGCTCCCCTGAGAATGAGCAGTTCTTC.

The CDR3 here is CASTTQRGSLGADTQYF. DNA of the CDR3: TGTGCCAGTACCACTCAGCGAGGATCGTTGGGGGCAGATACGCAGTATTTT. V is TRBV19 and J is TRBJ2-3, with D perhaps being TRBD1 or TRBD2 (5 bases each). V lost 7 bases and J lost 4, with 24 bases in between. This CDR3 contains 17 residues. In germline, CDR1 is LNHDA, CDR2 SQIVND (reference sequence).

Here the CDR3 DNA reads TGTGCCAGCAGCCCCCGAGGCGGGAGGAGCGATACGCAGTATTTT. This translates into CASSPRGGRSDTQYF. The chain joins TRBV6-6 to TRBJ2-3; 8 nucleotides align to TRBD2. Trimming cost V 6 bases and J 6 bases; bases outside gene matches: 11. This CDR3 has 15 residues. Germline CDR1 MNHNY, CDR2 SVGAGI (reference sequence).

V is TRBV23-1 and J is TRBJ1-5, with D hard to call. TRBV23-1 is an open reading frame, and its role is uncertain. The CDR3 has 15 residues. V lost 3 bases, J lost 0 bases, and 9 bases lay in between. The DNA for the CDR3 is TGCGCCAGCAGTCATGGGAGGGATAGCAATCAGCCCCAGCATTTT. It is translated as CASSHGRDSNQPQHF.

This sequence joins TRBV6-6 and TRBJ1-5, with a possible D match to TRBD1 (5 bases). CDR1 MNHNY and CDR2 SVGAGI come from the germline V gene (reference sequence). The CDR3 consists of 14 residues. Deletions cut 2 bases from V and 1 base from J, with 6 bases between. DNA for the CDR3: TGTGCCAGCAGTTACAGGGACAGCAATCAGCCCCAGCATTTT. It encodes CASSYRDSNQPQHF.

The chain employs TRBV6-6 and TRBJ1-1; weak D call: TRBD1 (5 bases). CDR1 is MNHNY, CDR2 SVGAGI, per germline (reference sequence). The CDR3 covers 14 residues. V lost 4 bases, J lost 4 bases, and 13 bases lay in between. The chain's CDR3 is CASSFSGRGTEAFF. CDR3 DNA: TGTGCCAGCAGTTTCTCAGGGAGGGGCACTGAAGCTTTCTTT.

The chain recombines TRBV4-1 with TRBJ2-7, with D possibly TRBD2 on 7 matching bases. Trimming pared 2 bases from V and 2 bases from J, leaving 22 bases between. CDR1 and CDR2 (germline): MGHRA, YSYEKL. This CDR3 has 18 residues. DNA of the CDR3: TGCGCCAGCAGCCAACAAAGATCCAGCGGGACATTACCCTACGAGCAGTACTTC. The encoded protein is CASSQQRSSGTLPYEQYF.

The genes are TRBV7-3 and TRBJ2-4; D is perhaps TRBD1 (6 bases). There are 14 residues in the CDR3. V gave up 3 bases and J gave up 8 bases, with 14 bases separating them. CDR1 and CDR2 from the germline V gene are SGHTA and FQGTGA. The CDR3 reads CASSFGQGSDIQYF. The DNA of the CDR3 is TGTGCCAGCAGCTTCGGTCAGGGGTCGGACATTCAGTACTTC. The full variable domain, its missing parts supplied by reference TRBV7-3 and TRBJ2-4, is GAGVSQTPSNKVTEKGKYVELRCDPISGHTALYWYRQSLGQGPEFLIYFQGTGAADDSGLPNDRFFAVRPEGSVSTLKIQRTERGDSAVYLCASSFGQGSDIQYFGAGTRLSVL.

This chain connects TRBV7-9 to TRBJ2-3; 7 bases are shared with TRBD2. CDR1 and CDR2 (germline): SEHNR, FQNEAQ (reference sequence). This CDR3 spans 14 amino acids. V lost 8 bases to trimming and J lost 6 bases; unmatched junction nucleotides: 11. CDR3 DNA sequence: TGTGCCAGCTCGGGGGGACCGGCTCCCGATACGCAGTATTTT. This sequence encodes CASSGGPAPDTQYF.

V usage is TRBV9 and J usage is TRBJ2-1; possibly TRBD1 for D (6 bases). This CDR3 is 14 amino acids long. Trimming stripped 5 bases from V and 5 bases from J, with 14 bases between. The germline V gene encodes CDR1 SGDLS and CDR2 YYNGEE. The CDR3 spells CASSANPGDNEQFF. CDR3 in DNA: TGTGCCAGCAGTGCCAATCCAGGGGACAATGAGCAGTTCTTC.

J is TRBJ2-7 and V is TRBV6-5, with TRBD1 as a possible D gene (5 bases). The CDR3 loop spans 15 amino acids. Trimming left V 0 bases short and J 0 bases short, with 9 bases between. Germline assignment: CDR1 MNHEY and CDR2 SVGAGI. CDR3 residues: CASSYSSGNSYEQYF. CDR3 sequence (DNA): TGTGCCAGCAGTTACTCATCAGGGAACTCCTACGAGCAGTACTTC.

The chain links TRBV6-5 to TRBJ2-1; 7 bases match TRBD2. The CDR3 covers 15 residues. V shed 8 bases, J shed 7 bases, and the junction held 14 bases outside the gene matches. Germline V gives CDR1 MNHEY, CDR2 SVGAGI. The CDR3 region is CASAWRDAGGNEQFF. Written as DNA, the CDR3 is TGTGCCAGCGCCTGGAGGGACGCCGGGGGGAATGAGCAGTTCTTC.

V is TRBV28 and J is TRBJ1-5; TRBD1 agrees at 7 bases. The CDR3 covers 15 residues. The V and J ends lost 4 bases and 6 bases, in that order; junction bases with no gene match: 9. CDR1 and CDR2 (germline): MDHEN, SYDVKM. CDR3 DNA: TGTGCCAGCAGTTCCGACAGGGCGGCCCGTCAGCCCCAGCATTTT. Residues: CASSSDRAARQPQHF.

The chain has TRBV5-1 and TRBJ1-1; D is unclear. The germline V gene encodes CDR1 SGHRS and CDR2 YFSETQ. V was clipped by 4 bases and J by 1 base, with 8 bases between them. The CDR3 consists of 13 residues. The CDR3: CASSPSGNTEAFF. The CDR3 DNA sequence: TGCGCCAGCAGCCCTAGCGGGAACACTGAAGCTTTCTTT.

Remarks on this clone: The same CDR3 can be traced to other DNA sequences in this sample. This rearrangement joins TRBV6-6 to TRBJ1-4, with D possibly matching TRBD1 (5 bases). The length of the CDR3 is 11 residues. V was trimmed by 6 bases and J by 8 bases, leaving 7 bases between them. Germline CDR1 is MNHNY and CDR2 is SVGAGI (reference sequence). CDR3 region: CASSRQEKLFF. CDR3 DNA sequence: TGTGCCAGCAGCCGACAGGAAAAACTGTTTTTT.

The chain is built from TRBV27 and TRBJ2-5; TRBD2 matches 13 bases. The CDR3 runs 16 residues. J lost 5 bases, V lost 3 bases, and 6 bases had no gene match. Germline V gene lookup returns CDR1 MNHEY and CDR2 SMNVEV (reference sequence). Written as DNA, the CDR3 is TGTGCCAGCAGTTTGACTAGCGGGGGGCCAGATGAGACCCAGTACTTC. Translated, it gives CASSLTSGGPDETQYF.

This chain joins TRBV6-1 and TRBJ1-5, with 8 bases matching TRBD1. Germline V CDR1 and CDR2: MNHNS, SASEGT. The CDR3 runs 13 residues. The V and J ends lost 3 bases and 7 bases, in that order; junction bases with no gene match: 2. The CDR3 reads CASSEQGAQPQHF. The CDR3 DNA follows: TGTGCCAGCAGTGAGCAGGGGGCACAGCCCCAGCATTTT.

The chain has TRBV7-2 and TRBJ2-6; D not resolved. The CDR3 is 11 residues long. Trimming stripped 10 bases from V and 9 bases from J, with 10 bases between. The germline gives CDR1 SGHTA, CDR2 FQGNSA. The CDR3 nucleotides read TGTGCCACGATCTCCCTCAACGTCCTGACTTTC. It yields the protein CATISLNVLTF.

V usage is TRBV6-5 and J usage is TRBJ1-2; tentatively, D is TRBD1 (5 bases). The ends were cut back, 5 bases at V and 0 bases at J, with 7 bases in the middle. This CDR3 spans 13 amino acids. Germline V CDR1 and CDR2: MNHEY, SVGAGI. DNA of the CDR3: TGTGCCAGCAGTCCGACAGCTAACTATGGCTACACCTTC. Amino acids: CASSPTANYGYTF.

The rearrangement uses TRBV2 and TRBJ2-1, with D maybe TRBD1 (6 bases). The CDR3 spans 17 residues. Germline V gives CDR1 SNHLY, CDR2 FYNNEI. V shed 6 bases and J shed 0 bases, with 18 bases lying between them. The CDR3 nucleotides are TGTGCCAGCAGCCACGGTACAGGACAGCTCTCCTACAATGAGCAGTTCTTC. Its protein is CASSHGTGQLSYNEQFF. The whole variable domain, remainder taken from reference TRBV2 and TRBJ2-1, is EPEVTQTPSHQVTQMGQEVILRCVPISNHLYFYWYRQILGQKVEFLVSFYNNEISEKSEIFDDQFSVERPDGSNFTLKIRSTKLEDSAMYFCASSHGTGQLSYNEQFFGPGTRLTVL.

This clone was observed a few times. The chain couples TRBV7-8 to TRBJ1-1; no reliable D call. The V and J ends lost 5 bases and 1 base respectively, with 8 bases between them. The CDR3 loop spans 13 amino acids. Germline assignment: CDR1 SGHVS and CDR2 FQNEAQ. CDR3 bases: TGTGCCAGCAGCGTTAAGAGGAACACTGAAGCTTTCTTT. Its translation is CASSVKRNTEAFF.

The genes are TRBV5-5 and TRBJ1-1, with D hard to call. Germline CDR1 is SGHKS and CDR2 is YYEKEE (reference sequence). Trimming took off 5 bases at V and 0 bases at J, with 8 bases between the two ends. This CDR3 is built from 13 residues. The CDR3 is CASRREMNTEAFF. The CDR3 coding sequence is TGTGCCAGCAGAAGAGAAATGAACACTGAAGCTTTCTTT.

This clone appeared a single time. The chain recombines TRBV25-1 with TRBJ2-3; D is undetermined. V was trimmed by 0 bases and J by 2 bases, leaving 9 bases between them. The CDR3 runs 15 residues. From germline, CDR1 is MGHDK and CDR2 SYGVNS. CDR3 sequence reads: CASSEYTGPTDTQYF. The CDR3 region has the DNA TGTGCCAGCAGTGAATATACGGGTCCCACAGATACGCAGTATTTT.

This rearrangement joins TRBV5-4 to TRBJ2-7; possible D gene TRBD1, 5 bases. Germline V gives CDR1 SGHNT, CDR2 YYREEE (reference sequence). V was cut by 1 base and J by 1 base, with 12 bases left in between. This CDR3 spans 15 amino acids. In DNA, the CDR3 is TGTGCCAGCAGCTTGCGACAGAGTGGTTCCTACGAGCAGTACTTC. Its protein is CASSLRQSGSYEQYF.

The gene calls are TRBV7-9 and TRBJ1-1, with 7 bases aligning to TRBD1. CDR1 and CDR2 from the germline V gene are SEHNR and FQNEAQ (reference sequence). The CDR3 has 14 residues. V lost 5 bases and J lost 6; bases outside the gene matches: 9. Written as DNA, the CDR3 is TGTGCCAGCAGCGGAACAGGGGATCTTCCTGAAGCTTTCTTT. This gives the protein CASSGTGDLPEAFF.